The T cell receptor (beta chain) under discussion was sequenced for a study of shared clonotypes between healthy human individuals. Study-level background: Serving as donors were two women and a few men, whose ages spanned 18 to 49. Per donor, three plates held CD4 naive cells, three held CD4 memory, two held CD8 naive and one held CD8 memory. Notes on the study in general: Relative to clonotypes present in all four donors, those not shared had lower generation probabilities.

Concerning this clone: What it binds is not known.

V was pared by 5 bases and J by 1 base, with 10 bases of the junction left unmatched. The CDR3 covers 18 residues. Germline-derived CDR1 and CDR2 are SNHLY and FYNNEI. Genomic DNA from each subset was divided evenly over several immunoSEQ plates. Repertoires were generated with immunoSEQ multiplex PCR, while TCRdb's copy carries only in-frame clones and drops some. The sample holds roughly 1,600,000 clones; 97% to 99% are singletons and the top ten take under 0.45%. The J gene is TRBJ2-3, the V gene TRBV2; 12 bases fit TRBD2. The origin of this receptor is a man younger than 45 in good health. Sample: naive CD4+ T cells sorted from blood. The subset is: CD45RA+ positively selected. The CDR3: CASSMPSGRDVGTDTQYF. The CDR3 DNA sequence: TGTGCCAGCAGTATGCCTAGCGGGAGGGATGTTGGCACAGATACGCAGTATTTT.